This T cell receptor beta chain came from a study of radiotherapy plus CTLA-4 blockade in lung cancer. The assay was immunoSEQ multiplex PCR, and TCRdb's table has in-frame clones only and misses some. Among more than 90,000 clones listed, just over 85% were seen once. With V trimmed by 3 bases and J by 4 bases, 4 bases remained unmatched. Germline-derived CDR1 and CDR2 are SGHVS and FQNEAQ. This CDR3 region has 15 residues. The study treated chemo-refractory metastatic non-small-cell lung cancer patients with focal radiation plus ipilimumab CTLA-4 blockade. The chain is built from TRBV7-8 and TRBJ2-1; 9 bases map to TRBD2. Specimen: peripheral blood, collected from a patient treated with radiotherapy plus ipilimumab. This TCR derives from a human donor with non-small cell lung cancer that progressed on radiotherapy plus ipilimumab. The CDR3 region has the DNA TGTGCCAGCAGCTTCCTAGCGGGGCAGTACAATGAGCAGTTCTTC. The encoded protein is CASSFLAGQYNEQFF.